The subject of this entry is one T cell receptor beta chain. At least ten counts were recorded for this clonotype. Its antigen is not yet known. Base qualities are not provided; no much larger clone lies one nucleotide away. CDR1 KGHDR and CDR2 SFDVKD are derived from the germline V gene. The CDR3 starts with the cysteine, ends with the phenylalanine, and has 17 residues. The read is trimmed to its CDR3 DNA, 51 bases read in frame from base 1. Trimming takes 5 bases off V and 6 bases off J; junction bases not matched to a gene: 12. These data belong to a study of regulatory T cells in long-lasting Graves disease (dated by TCRdb to 2020 to 2022). About the investigation overall: Persistent Graves' disease meant more than 5 years of antithyroid drug treatment with TSH receptor autoantibodies that stayed positive. This study used TCR sequencing and RNA sequencing of peripheral blood to compare persistent Graves' disease patients against newly diagnosed Graves' disease patients. The study was registered as a clinical trial and conducted in China. A total of some 35 samples underwent TCR sequencing, from about 13 patients with persistent Graves' disease and 20 patients with newly diagnosed Graves' disease. Persistent Graves' disease patients in the clinical cohort had taken antithyroid drugs for 8 to 12 years on average.

The sample's time point label is to be understood as: persistent/refractory GD, antithyroid drugs over 5 years with positive TRAb. RNA was extracted from PBMCs in TRIzol for both TCR sequencing and RNA sequencing. The diagnosis of Graves' disease was made according to American Thyroid Association guidelines. Patients for the study were recruited at an endocrinology department in Xi'an, China. From each patient, approximately 9 milliliters of peripheral blood was collected into an EDTA anticoagulant tube. Ficoll Paque Plus density gradient separation was used to isolate PBMCs, and no further T cell sorting was done. An Agilent 2100 Bioanalyzer and agarose gel were used to check RNA quality, while a NanoDrop 2000 measured RNA concentration. What the authors observed across the whole study: Persistent Graves' disease patients showed lower TCR Shannon entropy and fewer highly expanded clones than newly diagnosed patients, suggesting clonal expansion. Only the TCR beta chain was sequenced and analyzed. The authors noted that the small sample size was a limitation that may lower accuracy. Preferential use of TRBV28, TRBJ1-2 and TRBJ2-5 was observed in persistent disease, whereas TRBV20-1 and TRBJ2-1 were favored in newly diagnosed disease. A larger number of public clonotypes was shared among persistent patients (fewer than 3,000) than among newly diagnosed patients (approximately 1,000). The study examined only peripheral blood because the primary lesion, thyroid tissue, could not be accessed.

The method behind the library was multiplex PCR. The sequencer was an Illumina HiSeq 4000. CDR3 regions were amplified by Arm-PCR with iRepertoire HTBI primers to construct TCR beta libraries. PCR products were gel purified before sequencing. As for the authors' bioinformatics: A total of 62 TRBV and some 15 TRBJ segments were identified across samples and were used for gene usage analysis of CDR3 amino acid clonotypes. COPE and FqMerger were used to merge the filtered high-quality paired reads into contigs. BLAST was used to align contigs to the IMGT TRBV, TRBD and TRBJ reference genes, and CDR3 was defined following IMGT. Highly expanded clones were defined as clonotypes with a frequency above 0.1%. Repertoire diversity was measured by Shannon entropy, and V-J evenness by the Gini coefficient. Public clonotypes were defined as clonotypes shared by more than one individual. Clones were called with MiXCR by TCRdb after fastp trimmed the public reads at Q25, and only in-frame beta chains were retained. Every entry covers one CDR3 protein and lists the most common genes and DNA from its rows. TCRdb's processing, not the study's, gives the V and J calls here. The sample has roughly 470,000 distinct CDR3 sequences on record, around 21% of them singletons. Jointly, the top ten make up over 7.5% of the sample.

Sequences were derived from peripheral blood mononuclear cells (PBMCs), sampled when the disease was refractory, from a patient treated with antithyroid drugs. This clonotype was sampled from a female donor with Graves disease. The chain is encoded by TRBV24-1 joined to TRBJ1-4; the central 9 bases match TRBD1. At the DNA level, the sequence is TGTGCCACCAGTGTCCTTGGCGGACAGGGGACCGATGAAAAACTGTTTTTT. It specifies CATSVLGGQGTDEKLFF.